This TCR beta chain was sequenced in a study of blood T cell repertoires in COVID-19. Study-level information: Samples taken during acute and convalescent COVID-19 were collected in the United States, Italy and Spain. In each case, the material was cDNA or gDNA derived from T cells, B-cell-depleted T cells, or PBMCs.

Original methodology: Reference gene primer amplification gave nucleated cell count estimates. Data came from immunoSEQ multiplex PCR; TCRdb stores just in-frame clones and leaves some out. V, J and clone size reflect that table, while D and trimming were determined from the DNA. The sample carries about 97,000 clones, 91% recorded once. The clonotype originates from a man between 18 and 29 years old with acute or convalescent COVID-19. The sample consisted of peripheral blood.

The CDR3 is CASSEVNPAYEQYF. CDR3 DNA: TGTGCCAGCAGTGAAGTAAATCCAGCCTACGAGCAGTACTTC. The J gene is TRBJ2-7, the V gene TRBV25-1; D gene ambiguous. The CDR3 covers 14 residues. Germline loops: CDR1 MGHDK, CDR2 SYGVNS. V was shortened by 2 bases and J by 2 bases, with 10 bases between the two germline ends.